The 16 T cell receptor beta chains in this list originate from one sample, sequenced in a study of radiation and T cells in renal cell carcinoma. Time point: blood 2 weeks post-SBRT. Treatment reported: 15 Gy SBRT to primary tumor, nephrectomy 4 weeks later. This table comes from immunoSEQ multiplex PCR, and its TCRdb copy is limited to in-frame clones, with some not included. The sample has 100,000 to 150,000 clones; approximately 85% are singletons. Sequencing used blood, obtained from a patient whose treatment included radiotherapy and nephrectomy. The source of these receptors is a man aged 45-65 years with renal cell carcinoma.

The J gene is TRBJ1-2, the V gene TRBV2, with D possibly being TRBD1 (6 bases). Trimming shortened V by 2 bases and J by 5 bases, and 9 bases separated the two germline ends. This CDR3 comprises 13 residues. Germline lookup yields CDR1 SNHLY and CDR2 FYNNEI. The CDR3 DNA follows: TGTGCCAGCAGTGAAATGGGGGCGTATGGCTACACCTTC. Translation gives CASSEMGAYGYTF.

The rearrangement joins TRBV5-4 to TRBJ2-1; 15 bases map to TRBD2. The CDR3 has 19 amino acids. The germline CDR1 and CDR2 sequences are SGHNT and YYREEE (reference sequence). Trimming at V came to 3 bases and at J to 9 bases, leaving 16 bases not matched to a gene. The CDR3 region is CASSSALGLAGGALGEQFF. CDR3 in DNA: TGTGCCAGCAGCTCCGCCCTAGGACTAGCGGGGGGGGCTCTTGGTGAGCAGTTCTTC.

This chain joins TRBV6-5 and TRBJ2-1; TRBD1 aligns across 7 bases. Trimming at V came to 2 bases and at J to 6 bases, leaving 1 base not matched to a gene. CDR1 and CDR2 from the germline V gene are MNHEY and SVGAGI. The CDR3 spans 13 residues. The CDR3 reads CASSYAGGNEQFF. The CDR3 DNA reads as TGTGCCAGCAGTTACGCAGGGGGCAATGAGCAGTTCTTC.

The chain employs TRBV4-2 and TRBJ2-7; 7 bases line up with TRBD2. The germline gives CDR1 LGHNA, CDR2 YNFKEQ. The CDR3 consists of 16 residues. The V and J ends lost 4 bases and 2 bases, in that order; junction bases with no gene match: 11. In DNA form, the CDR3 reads TGTGCCAGCAGCCGGGTGGGAGGGGACTTTACCTACGAGCAGTACTTC. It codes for CASSRVGGDFTYEQYF.

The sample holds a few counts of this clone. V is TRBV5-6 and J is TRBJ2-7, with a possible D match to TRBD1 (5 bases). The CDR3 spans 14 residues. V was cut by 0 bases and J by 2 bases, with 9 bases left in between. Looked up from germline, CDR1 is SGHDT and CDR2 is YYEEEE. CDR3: CASSLVRVAYEQYF. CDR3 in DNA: TGTGCCAGCAGCTTGGTCAGGGTCGCCTACGAGCAGTACTTC.

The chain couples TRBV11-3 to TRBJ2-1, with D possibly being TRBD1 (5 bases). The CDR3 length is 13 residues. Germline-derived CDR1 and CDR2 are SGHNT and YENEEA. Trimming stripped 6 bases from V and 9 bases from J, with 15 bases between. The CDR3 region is CASSPSRVGEQFF. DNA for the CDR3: TGTGCCAGCAGTCCCTCCAGGGTCGGTGAGCAGTTCTTC.

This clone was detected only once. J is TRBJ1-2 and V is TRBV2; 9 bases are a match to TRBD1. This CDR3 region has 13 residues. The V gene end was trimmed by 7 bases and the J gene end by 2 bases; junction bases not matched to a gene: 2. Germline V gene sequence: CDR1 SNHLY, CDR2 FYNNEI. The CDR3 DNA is TGTGCCAGCACCGGGACAGGGAACTATGGCTACACCTTC. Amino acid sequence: CASTGTGNYGYTF.

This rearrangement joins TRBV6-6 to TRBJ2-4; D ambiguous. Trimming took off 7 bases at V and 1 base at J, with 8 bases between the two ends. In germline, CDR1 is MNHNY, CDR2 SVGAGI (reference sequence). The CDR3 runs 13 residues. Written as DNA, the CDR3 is TGTGCCAGCACCGAGTGGGCCAAAAACATTCAGTACTTC. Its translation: CASTEWAKNIQYF.

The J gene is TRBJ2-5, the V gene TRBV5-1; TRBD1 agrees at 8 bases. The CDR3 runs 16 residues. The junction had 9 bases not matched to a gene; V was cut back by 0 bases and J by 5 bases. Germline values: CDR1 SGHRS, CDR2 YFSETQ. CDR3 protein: CASSLAPGGDGETQYF. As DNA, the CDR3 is TGCGCCAGCAGCTTGGCCCCAGGGGGCGACGGGGAGACCCAGTACTTC.

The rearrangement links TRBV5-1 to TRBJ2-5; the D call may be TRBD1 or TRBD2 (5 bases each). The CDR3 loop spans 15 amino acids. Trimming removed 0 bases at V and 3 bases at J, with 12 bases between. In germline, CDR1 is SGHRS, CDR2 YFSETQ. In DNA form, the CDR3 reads TGCGCCAGCAGCTTGGCTAGCAGGGTAGAAGAGACCCAGTACTTC. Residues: CASSLASRVEETQYF.

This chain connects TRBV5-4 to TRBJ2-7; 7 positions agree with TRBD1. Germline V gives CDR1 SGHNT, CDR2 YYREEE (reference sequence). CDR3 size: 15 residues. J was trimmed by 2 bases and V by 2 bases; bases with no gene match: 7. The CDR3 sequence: CASSLTGALTYEQYF. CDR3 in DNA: TGTGCCAGCAGCTTAACAGGGGCCCTCACCTACGAGCAGTACTTC.

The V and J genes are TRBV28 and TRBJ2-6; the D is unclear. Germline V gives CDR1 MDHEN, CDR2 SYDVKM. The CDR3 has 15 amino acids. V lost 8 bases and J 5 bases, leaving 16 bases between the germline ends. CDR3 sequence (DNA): TGTGCCAGCGGTCAAAGGACCGTCAGGGCCAACGTCCTGACTTTC. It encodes CASGQRTVRANVLTF. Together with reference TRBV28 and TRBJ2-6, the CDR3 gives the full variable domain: DVKVTQSSRYLVKRTGEKVFLECVQDMDHENMFWYRQDPGLGLRLIYFSYDVKMKEKGDIPEGYSVSREKKERFSLILESASTNQTSMYLCASGQRTVRANVLTFGAGSRLTVL.

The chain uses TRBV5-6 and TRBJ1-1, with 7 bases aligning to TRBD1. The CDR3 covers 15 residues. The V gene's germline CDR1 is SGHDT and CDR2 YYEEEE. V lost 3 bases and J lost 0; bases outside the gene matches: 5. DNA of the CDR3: TGTGCCAGCAGCTCGGGACAGATTATGAACACTGAAGCTTTCTTT. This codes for CASSSGQIMNTEAFF.

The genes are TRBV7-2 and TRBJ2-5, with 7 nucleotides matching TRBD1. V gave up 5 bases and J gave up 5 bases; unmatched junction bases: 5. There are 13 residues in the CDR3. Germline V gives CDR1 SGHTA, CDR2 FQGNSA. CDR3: CASSLVRGETQYF. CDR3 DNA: TGTGCCAGCAGCCTAGTCAGGGGGGAGACCCAGTACTTC. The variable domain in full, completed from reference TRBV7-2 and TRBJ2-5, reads GAGVSQSPSNKVTEKGKDVELRCDPISGHTALYWYRQSLGQGLEFLIYFQGNSAPDKSGLPSDRFSAERTGGSVSTLTIQRTQQEDSAVYLCASSLVRGETQYFGPGTRLLVL.

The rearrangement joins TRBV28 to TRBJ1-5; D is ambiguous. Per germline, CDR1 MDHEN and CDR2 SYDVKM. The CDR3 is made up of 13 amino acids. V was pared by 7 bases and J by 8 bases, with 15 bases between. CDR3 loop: CASNAPPVEPQHF. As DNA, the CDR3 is TGTGCCAGCAATGCACCCCCGGTTGAGCCCCAGCATTTT.

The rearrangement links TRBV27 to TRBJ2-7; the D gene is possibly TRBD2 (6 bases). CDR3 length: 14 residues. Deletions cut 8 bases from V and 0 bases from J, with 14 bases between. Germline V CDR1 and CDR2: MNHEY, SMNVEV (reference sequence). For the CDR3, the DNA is TGTGCCAGCGCATATTCCGGGAGCTCCTACGAGCAGTACTTC. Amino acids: CASAYSGSSYEQYF.